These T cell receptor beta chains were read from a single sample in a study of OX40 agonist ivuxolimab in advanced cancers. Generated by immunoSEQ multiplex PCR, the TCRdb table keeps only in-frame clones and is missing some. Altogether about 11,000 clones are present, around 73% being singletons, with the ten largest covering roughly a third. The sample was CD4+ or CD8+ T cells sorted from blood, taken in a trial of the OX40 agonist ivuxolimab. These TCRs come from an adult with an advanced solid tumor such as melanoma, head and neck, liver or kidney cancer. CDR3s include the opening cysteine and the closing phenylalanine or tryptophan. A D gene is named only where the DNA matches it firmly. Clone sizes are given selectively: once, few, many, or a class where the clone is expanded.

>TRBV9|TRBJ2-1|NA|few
CASSVDSYNEQFF
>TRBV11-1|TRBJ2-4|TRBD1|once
CASSLDRGLIAKNIQYF
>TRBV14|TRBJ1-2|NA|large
CASSQEGLGTYGYTF
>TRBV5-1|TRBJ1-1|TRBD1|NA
CASLQGPNTEAFF
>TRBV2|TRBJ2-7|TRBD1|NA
CASSPGQASYEQYF
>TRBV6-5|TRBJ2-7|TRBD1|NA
CASSSSSGTGYEQYF
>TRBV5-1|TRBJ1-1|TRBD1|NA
CASSLTGTGNTEAFF
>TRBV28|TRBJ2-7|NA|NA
CASRREQGSSYEQYF
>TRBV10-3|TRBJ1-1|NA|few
CAISDRGRDTEAFF
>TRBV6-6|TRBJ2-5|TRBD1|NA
CASVISLPGGQETQYF
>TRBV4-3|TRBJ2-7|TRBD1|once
CASSHHGTGGYEQYF
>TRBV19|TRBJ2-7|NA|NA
CASSPRTYYEQYF
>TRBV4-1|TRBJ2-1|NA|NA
CASSQDPGAGPHNEQFF
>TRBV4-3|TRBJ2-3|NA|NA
CASSQDWRSTDTQYF
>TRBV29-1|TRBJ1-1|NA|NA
CSVEMNTEAFF
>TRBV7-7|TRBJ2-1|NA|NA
CASSLGGARDEQFF
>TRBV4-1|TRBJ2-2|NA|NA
CASSLEQRDQLITGELFF
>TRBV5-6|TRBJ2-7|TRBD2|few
CASSSPTSGRSIYEQYF
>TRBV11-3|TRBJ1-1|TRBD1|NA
CASSPGGGTEAFF
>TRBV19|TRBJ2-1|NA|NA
CASTPGSYNEQFF
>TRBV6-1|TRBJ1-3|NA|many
CASSEGLNSGNTIYF
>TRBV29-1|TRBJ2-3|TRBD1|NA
CSGNRGSTDTQYF
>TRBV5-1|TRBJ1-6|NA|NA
CASSLVPRRTDHYSPLHF
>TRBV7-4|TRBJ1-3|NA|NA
CASSLENTIYF
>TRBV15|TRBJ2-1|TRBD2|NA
CATSRVLPGLAGNEQFF
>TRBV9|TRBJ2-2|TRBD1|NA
CASSVPLTGGGSLGTGELFF
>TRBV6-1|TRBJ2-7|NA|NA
CASSERDRPTEQYF
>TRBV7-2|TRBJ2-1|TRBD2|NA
CASSAASAGEYNEQFF
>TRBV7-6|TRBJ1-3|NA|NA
CASSLASQGHLLNTIYF
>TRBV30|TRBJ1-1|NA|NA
CAWSYEAEAFF
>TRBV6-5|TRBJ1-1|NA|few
CAAGKGIGEAFF
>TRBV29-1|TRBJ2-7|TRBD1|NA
CSVEDRDRGSYEQYF
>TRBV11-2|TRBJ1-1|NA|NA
CASSLGGLEAFF
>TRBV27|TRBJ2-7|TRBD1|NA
CASRQGVTYEQYF
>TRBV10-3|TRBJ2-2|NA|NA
CAISESGTGELFF
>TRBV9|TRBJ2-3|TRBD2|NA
CASSPPRGLAVYF
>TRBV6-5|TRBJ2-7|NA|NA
CASTLSYEQYF
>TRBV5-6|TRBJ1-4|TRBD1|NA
CASSSRTGVREKLFF
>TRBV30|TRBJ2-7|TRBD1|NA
CAGGQGIHEQYF
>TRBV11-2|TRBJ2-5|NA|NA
CASSSTRAQETQYF
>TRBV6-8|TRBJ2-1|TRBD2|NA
CASSFGTSGNNEQFF